This is a list of T cell receptor beta chains from one sample in a study of blood T cell repertoires in COVID-19. The method was immunoSEQ multiplex PCR; TCRdb's version includes in-frame clones alone and lacks a portion of them. Here the sample spans roughly 670,000 clones, 70% to 90% being singletons. Sequencing used peripheral blood. These receptors originate from a woman aged 18-29 years with acute or convalescent COVID-19. CDR3s include the opening cysteine and the closing phenylalanine or tryptophan. Fields, in order: CDR3 protein, V gene, J gene.

cdr3_aa: CASTRPTPGNTIYF
v_call: TRBV6-5
j_call: TRBJ1-3

cdr3_aa: CASSPGGWDQPQHF
v_call: TRBV18
j_call: TRBJ1-5

cdr3_aa: CASSGQTSGGPQYF
v_call: TRBV9
j_call: TRBJ2-7

cdr3_aa: CASSRAGAGTGELFF
v_call: TRBV4-2
j_call: TRBJ2-2

cdr3_aa: CASRSRPQDRNNEQFF
v_call: TRBV7-2
j_call: TRBJ2-1

cdr3_aa: CAWSPGTGNQPQHF
v_call: TRBV30
j_call: TRBJ1-5

cdr3_aa: CASSRILTGPLPGYTF
v_call: TRBV6-2/TRBV6-3
j_call: TRBJ1-2

cdr3_aa: CASSLDGTGEYEQYF
v_call: TRBV11-3
j_call: TRBJ2-7

cdr3_aa: CASSPMAGTEAFF
v_call: TRBV6-5
j_call: TRBJ1-1

cdr3_aa: CASSRQGGATNEKLFF
v_call: TRBV6-2/TRBV6-3
j_call: TRBJ1-4

cdr3_aa: CASSDDRRGYTF
v_call: TRBV19
j_call: TRBJ1-2

cdr3_aa: CASSQESNGGVQETQYF
v_call: TRBV4-2
j_call: TRBJ2-5

cdr3_aa: CASSIHMGQILNQPQHF
v_call: TRBV27
j_call: TRBJ1-5

cdr3_aa: CASSPGTGLQFF
v_call: TRBV6-5
j_call: TRBJ2-1

cdr3_aa: CASSTTGVGNQPQHF
v_call: TRBV7-9
j_call: TRBJ1-5

cdr3_aa: CARGGGRTEAFF
v_call: TRBV2
j_call: TRBJ1-1

cdr3_aa: CASSLTQNTEAFF
v_call: TRBV18
j_call: TRBJ1-1